This T cell receptor (beta chain) was recovered during a study of T cell responses to AZD1222 COVID-19 vaccine. The data were produced by immunoSEQ multiplex PCR, yet TCRdb's version contains in-frame clones alone and is incomplete. The sample contains 70,000 to 95,000 clones, approximately 89% of which appear only once. Germline V gives CDR1 MNHEY, CDR2 SMNVEV (reference sequence). This CDR3 is built from 14 residues. V was pared by 5 bases and J by 8 bases, with 7 bases of the junction left unmatched. A note on this clone: Its antigen is unknown.

Study-wide points: Repertoire sampling occurred only after the peak T cell response. White British people made up most donors, females outnumbered males, and clonal diversity was possibly underestimated. Researchers report vaccine-associated CD4 TCRs spanning spike, with dominance at 160-218 and 743-854.

The sequencing here drew on peripheral blood, taken 28 days after the second AZD1222 dose. This rearrangement joins TRBV27 to TRBJ1-4; 8 bases fit TRBD1. This receptor was obtained from an adult who received the AZD1222 COVID-19 vaccine. CDR3 nucleotide sequence: TGTGCCAGCAGTATGTCTAGACAGGGGGAAAAACTGTTTTTT. This encodes CASSMSRQGEKLFF.